This entry features one T cell receptor beta chain sequence. This may arise from a read error, as a much more abundant clone is one base away. The CDR3 loop spans 11 amino acids. CDR1 and CDR2 (germline): SQVTM, ANQGSEA. Trimming stripped 3 bases from V and 7 bases from J, with 9 bases between. The data belong to a study of molecular identifiers for immune sequencing clone quantification. TCRdb redid the calling of the PCR reads with MiXCR, one entry per CDR3 protein. There are approximately 97,000 distinct CDR3 sequences in the sample; more than 20% occur only once, and approximately 0.91% lies in the top ten.

The chain uses TRBV29-1 and TRBJ1-2; perhaps TRBD1 as D (5 bases). This clonotype was obtained from a human donor in good health. Some libraries in this study had Jurkat cell RNA spiked in. The material sequenced was naive CD8+ T cells from blood, with Jurkat cell RNA spiked in. Subset indicated: FACS-sorted CD8+CD4-CCR7+CD45RA+ naive T cells. In nucleotides, the CDR3 is TGCAGCGTTGAGACAGTCTGTGGCTACACCTTC. It is translated as CSVETVCGYTF.